Below, 20 T cell receptor beta chains from the same sample are listed, as sequenced in a study of shared clonotypes between healthy human individuals. The table came from immunoSEQ multiplex PCR; TCRdb's copy has only in-frame clones and leaves some out. The sample records more than 550,000 clones, around 77% being singletons. Sequencing input: memory CD4+ T cells sorted from blood. Noted subset: CD45RA-negative fraction. All receptors come from a woman aged 30 to 39 in good health.

As regards this clone: Other DNA sequences from this sample encode an identical CDR3 as well. This chain connects TRBV5-1 to TRBJ2-1; perhaps TRBD1 as D (5 bases). The germline V and J ends were trimmed by 4 bases and 3 bases, with 14 bases remaining between them. Germline CDR1 is SGHRS and CDR2 is YFSETQ. This CDR3 is built from 15 residues. The CDR3 nucleotides are TGCGCCAGCAGCCCCGACAGCTCGCTCTACAATGAGCAGTTCTTC. This encodes CASSPDSSLYNEQFF. The complete variable domain, with remaining parts taken from reference TRBV5-1 and TRBJ2-1, reads KAGVTQTPRYLIKTRGQQVTLSCSPISGHRSVSWYQQTPGQGLQFLFEYFSETQRNKGNFPGRFSGRQFSNSRSEMNVSTLELGDSALYLCASSPDSSLYNEQFFGPGTRLTVL.

The J gene is TRBJ2-1, the V gene TRBV5-5; 7 bases agree with TRBD2. The germline V gene has CDR1 SGHKS and CDR2 YYEKEE (reference sequence). The length of the CDR3 is 14 residues. J was trimmed by 7 bases and V by 3 bases; bases with no gene match: 7. The CDR3 loop reads CASSWTSTGNEQFF. CDR3 coding DNA: TGTGCCAGCAGCTGGACTAGTACGGGAAATGAGCAGTTCTTC.

The chain couples TRBV15 to TRBJ1-4; 7 nucleotides align to TRBD1. With V trimmed by 0 bases and J by 12 bases, 10 bases remained unmatched. Germline-derived CDR1 and CDR2 are LNHNV and YYDKDF (reference sequence). The CDR3 length is 15 residues. CDR3 region: CATSRDREGARQLFF. The CDR3 bases are TGTGCCACCAGCAGAGATCGGGAGGGGGCGCGTCAACTGTTTTTT.

This clone was detected only a few times. This sequence joins TRBV4-2 and TRBJ2-3; maybe TRBD2 (6 bases). Germline lookup yields CDR1 LGHNA and CDR2 YNFKEQ. The CDR3 is 15 residues long. Trimming stripped 4 bases from V and 2 bases from J, with 13 bases between. The CDR3 DNA reads as TGTGCCAGCAGCCCTCGACTAGACGCCACAGATACGCAGTATTTT. This gives the protein CASSPRLDATDTQYF.

Comment on this clone: The sample has other DNA sequences that encode this CDR3 too. The genes are TRBV4-1 and TRBJ2-1; TRBD1 agrees at 9 bases. Germline values: CDR1 MGHRA, CDR2 YSYEKL. Germline trimming cut 1 base from V and 4 bases from J; bases unmatched to any gene: 2. The CDR3 consists of 15 residues. The CDR3 sequence: CASSQGDRDYNEQFF. In DNA form, the CDR3 reads TGCGCCAGCAGCCAAGGGGACAGGGATTACAATGAGCAGTTCTTC.

This clone was counted a few times. The genes are TRBV11-2 and TRBJ2-3, with D perhaps matching TRBD2 (6 bases). Germline loops: CDR1 SGHAT, CDR2 FQNNGV. This CDR3 spans 16 amino acids. Trimming removed 4 bases at V and 2 bases at J, with 16 bases between. CDR3 residues: CASSWGNSGHTDTQYF. In nucleotides, the CDR3 is TGTGCCAGCAGCTGGGGGAATAGCGGTCACACAGATACGCAGTATTTT.

The V gene is TRBV5-1, the J gene TRBJ2-3; D is possibly TRBD1 or TRBD2 (5 bases each). Trimming removed 0 bases at V and 6 bases at J, with 14 bases between. The CDR3 covers 15 residues. CDR1 is SGHRS and CDR2 is YFSETQ in the germline V gene. Written as DNA, the CDR3 is TGCGCCAGCAGCTTGGATGGGGGAGATGGGGATACGCAGTATTTT. It specifies CASSLDGGDGDTQYF. Using reference TRBV5-1 and TRBJ2-3 for the parts outside the CDR3, the full variable domain is KAGVTQTPRYLIKTRGQQVTLSCSPISGHRSVSWYQQTPGQGLQFLFEYFSETQRNKGNFPGRFSGRQFSNSRSEMNVSTLELGDSALYLCASSLDGGDGDTQYFGPGTRLTVL.

This clone was recorded once. In the same sample, other DNA sequences code for this CDR3. This chain links TRBV2 with TRBJ1-1; D gene ambiguous. Germline V lookup: CDR1 SNHLY, CDR2 FYNNEI. The CDR3 contains 13 residues. V lost 6 bases to trimming and J lost 1 base, with 9 bases between them. CDR3: CASRRETNTEAFF. DNA for the CDR3: TGTGCCAGCAGGAGGGAGACGAACACTGAAGCTTTCTTT.

This clone was counted once. The chain employs TRBV5-1 and TRBJ2-3; D is unresolved. This CDR3 has 16 residues. With 2 bases removed from V and 0 bases from J, the gap between germline ends came to 13 bases. The V gene's germline CDR1 is SGHRS and CDR2 YFSETQ. The CDR3 DNA reads as TGCGCCAGCAGCTTTGGGATACAGCCTAGCACAGATACGCAGTATTTT. This gives the protein CASSFGIQPSTDTQYF.

Turning to this clone: Other nucleotide sequences in the sample specify the same CDR3. CDR3 sequence reads: CASSPLDSGNTIYF. The CDR3 bases are TGTGCCAGCAGCCCCCTGGACTCTGGAAACACCATATATTTT. The V and J genes are TRBV5-6 and TRBJ1-3; no firm D call. V shed 4 bases and J shed 0 bases, with 8 bases lying between them. The CDR3 is 14 amino acids. Per the germline V gene, CDR1 is SGHDT and CDR2 is YYEEEE.

The chain recombines TRBV5-1 with TRBJ1-1; D uncertain. Germline CDR1 is SGHRS and CDR2 is YFSETQ. Trimming removed 0 bases from V and 5 bases from J, with 5 bases in between. This CDR3 is 12 amino acids long. As DNA, the CDR3 is TGCGCCAGCAGCTTGGGCAGGACTGAAGCTTTCTTT. Amino acids: CASSLGRTEAFF.

The rearrangement links TRBV5-1 to TRBJ2-3; no reliable D call. CDR1 is SGHRS and CDR2 is YFSETQ in the germline V gene. Between the trimmed V and J ends, which lost 0 bases and 5 bases, there was a span of 7 bases. This CDR3 is 13 amino acids long. The CDR3 loop is CASSLGIEDTQYF. CDR3 DNA sequence: TGCGCCAGCAGCTTGGGAATCGAAGATACGCAGTATTTT.

This clone was seen more than once but under ten times. V gene TRBV19 combines with J gene TRBJ2-4; TRBD1 is a possible D gene (6 bases). This CDR3 contains 17 residues. Trimming pared 6 bases from V and 1 base from J, leaving 19 bases between. Germline V gene data show CDR1 as LNHDA and CDR2 as SQIVND (reference sequence). In DNA, the CDR3 is TGTGCCAGTAGCATACGGTACAGGGAATCGGCCAAAAACATTCAGTACTTC. Translating gives CASSIRYRESAKNIQYF.

The V and J genes are TRBV2 and TRBJ2-3, with TRBD1 identical over 9 bases. This CDR3 comprises 15 residues. The V gene's germline CDR1 is SNHLY and CDR2 FYNNEI. The ends lost 6 bases at V and 0 bases at J; junction bases unmatched: 4. CDR3 nucleotide sequence: TGTGCCAGCAGGCGGACAGGGGAGAGCACAGATACGCAGTATTTT. This codes for CASRRTGESTDTQYF.

The chain uses TRBV5-1 and TRBJ2-3; 9 bases align to TRBD1. The CDR3 consists of 14 residues. Germline values: CDR1 SGHRS, CDR2 YFSETQ. Losses at the gene ends were 5 bases for V and 3 bases for J; bases not matched to a gene: 4. The CDR3, as DNA: TGCGCCAGCAGGGCGGGACAGGGAACAGATACGCAGTATTTT. Translation: CASRAGQGTDTQYF.

This clone was observed at least ten times. This chain joins TRBV28 and TRBJ2-3, with D perhaps TRBD1 (7 bases). The germline gives CDR1 MDHEN, CDR2 SYDVKM. With 5 bases removed from V and 0 bases from J, the gap between germline ends came to 15 bases. The CDR3 is 16 residues long. CDR3 in amino acids: CASSPQGGSSTDTQYF. The CDR3 nucleotides are TGTGCCAGCAGTCCCCAGGGGGGTTCTAGCACAGATACGCAGTATTTT.

The chain recombines TRBV5-5 with TRBJ1-2; no reliable D call. The CDR3 extends over 12 amino acids. V lost 0 bases to trimming and J lost 8 bases, with 8 bases between them. CDR1 SGHKS and CDR2 YYEKEE come from the germline V gene (reference sequence). In nucleotides, the CDR3 is TGTGCCAGCAGCTTGGCCCTCGAGGGCTACACCTTC. Protein sequence: CASSLALEGYTF. Using reference TRBV5-5 and TRBJ1-2 for the parts outside the CDR3, the full variable domain is DAGVTQSPTHLIKTRGQQVTLRCSPISGHKSVSWYQQVLGQGPQFIFQYYEKEERGRGNFPDRFSARQFPNYSSELNVNALLLGDSALYLCASSLALEGYTFGSGTRLTVV.

The chain employs TRBV30 and TRBJ1-2, with D perhaps TRBD1 (5 bases). Germline loops: CDR1 GTSNPN, CDR2 SVGIG (reference sequence). V was trimmed by 4 bases and J by 4 bases, leaving 16 bases between them. The CDR3 is 14 residues long. CDR3 residues: CAWIPRGRPYGYTF. CDR3 bases: TGTGCCTGGATACCGAGGGGCCGTCCCTATGGCTACACCTTC.

This clone was seen a few times. V gene TRBV2 combines with J gene TRBJ2-2; 8 bases match TRBD2. Germline V CDR1 and CDR2: SNHLY, FYNNEI. The CDR3 extends over 15 amino acids. The trim removed 6 bases at V and 1 base at J, leaving 4 bases unmatched. CDR3 nucleotides: TGTGCCAGCAGCTGGCTAGCGGGGAACACCGGGGAGCTGTTTTTT. It specifies CASSWLAGNTGELFF.

The chain links TRBV6-5 to TRBJ2-7, with a weak D call TRBD1 (6 bases). Germline values: CDR1 MNHEY, CDR2 SVGAGI. V lost 5 bases to trimming and J lost 3 bases, with 14 bases between them. The CDR3 is 14 amino acids. In nucleotides, the CDR3 is TGTGCCAGCAGTAAACAGGGATTAAGCTACGAGCAGTACTTC. Its protein is CASSKQGLSYEQYF.